This T cell receptor beta chain derives from a study of T cell responses to AZD1222 COVID-19 vaccine. Germline V lookup: CDR1 SGHDT, CDR2 YYEEEE. The CDR3 loop spans 12 amino acids. V was pared by 6 bases and J by 1 base, with 8 bases between. As concerns this clone: Its antigen is still unknown.

Clones were sequenced by immunoSEQ multiplex PCR, and TCRdb holds only the in-frame ones, with some missing. The data hold tens of thousands of clones, with approximately 86% observed a single time. Whole-study findings and limits: Baseline serology detected seropositivity in only six AZD1222 recipients. Spike-specific TCR breadth rose after two AZD1222 doses, and depth rose as well.

J is TRBJ2-7 and V is TRBV5-6, with a weak D call TRBD1 (6 bases). The source of this sequence is an adult who received the AZD1222 COVID-19 vaccine. The sample here was peripheral blood, taken 28 days after the second AZD1222 dose. The CDR3 DNA follows: TGTGCCAGCACTAGGGGGTCCTACGAGCAGTACTTC. As protein: CASTRGSYEQYF.